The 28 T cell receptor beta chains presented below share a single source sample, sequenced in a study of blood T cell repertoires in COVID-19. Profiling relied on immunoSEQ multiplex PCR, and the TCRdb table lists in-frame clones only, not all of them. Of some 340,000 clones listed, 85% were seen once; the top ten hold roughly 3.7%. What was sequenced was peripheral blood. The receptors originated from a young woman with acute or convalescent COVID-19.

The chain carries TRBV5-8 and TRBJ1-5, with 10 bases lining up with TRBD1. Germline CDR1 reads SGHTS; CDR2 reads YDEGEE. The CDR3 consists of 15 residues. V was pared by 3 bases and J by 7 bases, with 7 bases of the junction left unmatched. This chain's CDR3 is CASSSTGQGDQPQHF. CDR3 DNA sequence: TGTGCCAGCAGCTCCACTGGACAGGGGGACCAGCCCCAGCATTTT.

CDR3 nucleotides: TGTGCCAGCAGGAGCGAGACTTTCGCCGAGCAGTACTTC. It encodes CASRSETFAEQYF. The chain uses TRBV27 and TRBJ2-7; D is uncertain. CDR1 and CDR2 from the germline V gene are MNHEY and SMNVEV (reference sequence). This CDR3 spans 13 amino acids. V was trimmed by 6 bases and J by 6 bases, leaving 15 bases between them.

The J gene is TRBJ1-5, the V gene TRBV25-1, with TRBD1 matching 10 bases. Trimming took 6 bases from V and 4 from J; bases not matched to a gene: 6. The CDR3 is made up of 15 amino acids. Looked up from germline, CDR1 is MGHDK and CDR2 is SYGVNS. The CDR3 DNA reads TGTGCCAGCAGCGCCGGGACAGGGGAGAATCAGCCCCAGCATTTT. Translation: CASSAGTGENQPQHF.

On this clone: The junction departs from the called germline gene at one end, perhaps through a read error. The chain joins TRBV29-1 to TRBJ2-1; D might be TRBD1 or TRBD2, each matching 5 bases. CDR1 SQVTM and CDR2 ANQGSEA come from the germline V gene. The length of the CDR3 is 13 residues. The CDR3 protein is CSVEGRQYNEQFF. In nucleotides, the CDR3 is TGCAGCGTCGAAGGGAGACAGTACAATGAGCAGTTCTTC.

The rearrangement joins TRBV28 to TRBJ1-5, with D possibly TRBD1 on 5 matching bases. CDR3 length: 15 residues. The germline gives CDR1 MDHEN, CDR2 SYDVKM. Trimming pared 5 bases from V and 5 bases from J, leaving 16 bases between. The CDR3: CASSPISGSHQPQHF. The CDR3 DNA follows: TGTGCCAGCAGTCCCATCTCAGGGTCGCATCAGCCCCAGCATTTT.

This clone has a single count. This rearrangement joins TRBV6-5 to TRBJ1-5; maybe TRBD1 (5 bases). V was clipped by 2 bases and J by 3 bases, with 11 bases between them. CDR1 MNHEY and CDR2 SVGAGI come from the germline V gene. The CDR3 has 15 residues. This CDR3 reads CASSYGRDYNQPQHF. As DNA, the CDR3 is TGTGCCAGCAGTTACGGCAGGGATTACAATCAGCCCCAGCATTTT.

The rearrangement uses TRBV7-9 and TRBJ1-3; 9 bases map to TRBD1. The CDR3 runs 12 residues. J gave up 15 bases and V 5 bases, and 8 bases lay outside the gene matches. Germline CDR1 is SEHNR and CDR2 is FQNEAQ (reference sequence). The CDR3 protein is CASSAPGTGKYF. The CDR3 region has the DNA TGTGCCAGCAGCGCGCCCGGGACAGGGAAATATTTT. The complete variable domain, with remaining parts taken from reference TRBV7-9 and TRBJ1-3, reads DTGVSQNPRHKITKRGQNVTFRCDPISEHNRLYWYRQTLGQGPEFLTYFQNEAQLEKSRLLSDRFSAERPKGSFSTLEIQRTEQGDSAMYLCASSAPGTGKYFGEGSWLTVV.

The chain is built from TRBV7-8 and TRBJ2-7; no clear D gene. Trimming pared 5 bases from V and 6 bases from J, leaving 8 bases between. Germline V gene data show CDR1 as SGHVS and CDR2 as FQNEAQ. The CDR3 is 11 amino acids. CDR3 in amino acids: CASSPGVEQYF. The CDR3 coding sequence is TGTGCCAGCAGCCCCGGTGTCGAGCAGTACTTC.

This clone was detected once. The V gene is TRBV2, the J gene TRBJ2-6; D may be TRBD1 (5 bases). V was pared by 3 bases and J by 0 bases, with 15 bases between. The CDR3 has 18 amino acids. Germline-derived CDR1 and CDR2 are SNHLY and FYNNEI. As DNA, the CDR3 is TGTGCCAGCAGTGATCGACAGTGGGAAAACTCTGGGGCCAACGTCCTGACTTTC. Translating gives CASSDRQWENSGANVLTF.

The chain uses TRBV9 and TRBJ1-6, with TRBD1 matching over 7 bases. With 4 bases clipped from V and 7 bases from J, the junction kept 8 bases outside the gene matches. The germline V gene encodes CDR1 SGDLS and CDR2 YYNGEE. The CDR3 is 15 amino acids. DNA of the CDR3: TGTGCCAGCAGCCTGACCGGGACAGAGAATTCACCCCTCCACTTT. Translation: CASSLTGTENSPLHF. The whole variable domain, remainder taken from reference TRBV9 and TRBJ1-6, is DSGVTQTPKHLITATGQRVTLRCSPRSGDLSVYWYQQSLDQGLQFLIQYYNGEERAKGNILERFSAQQFPDLHSELNLSSLELGDSALYFCASSLTGTENSPLHFGNGTRLTVT.

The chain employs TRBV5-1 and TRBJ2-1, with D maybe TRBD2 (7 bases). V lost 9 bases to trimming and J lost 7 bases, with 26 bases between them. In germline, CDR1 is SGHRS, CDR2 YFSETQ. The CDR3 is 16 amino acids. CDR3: CATTRGGGPMDNEQFF. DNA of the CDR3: TGCGCCACCACGAGAGGGGGAGGGCCCATGGATAATGAGCAGTTCTTC.

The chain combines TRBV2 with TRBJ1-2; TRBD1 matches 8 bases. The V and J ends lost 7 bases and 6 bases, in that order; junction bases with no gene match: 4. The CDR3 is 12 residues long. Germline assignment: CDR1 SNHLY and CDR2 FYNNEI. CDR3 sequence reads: CASTWTGNGYTF. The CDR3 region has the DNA TGTGCCAGCACCTGGACAGGGAATGGCTACACCTTC. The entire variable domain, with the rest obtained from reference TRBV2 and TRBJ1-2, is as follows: EPEVTQTPSHQVTQMGQEVILRCVPISNHLYFYWYRQILGQKVEFLVSFYNNEISEKSEIFDDQFSVERPDGSNFTLKIRSTKLEDSAMYFCASTWTGNGYTFGSGTRLTVV.

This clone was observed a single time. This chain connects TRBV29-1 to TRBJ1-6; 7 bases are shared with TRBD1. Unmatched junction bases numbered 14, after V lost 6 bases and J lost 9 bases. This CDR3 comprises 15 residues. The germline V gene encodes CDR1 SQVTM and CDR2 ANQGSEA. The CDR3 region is CSVLEGDRHGSPLHF. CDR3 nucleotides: TGCAGCGTCCTGGAGGGGGACAGACATGGTTCACCCCTCCACTTT. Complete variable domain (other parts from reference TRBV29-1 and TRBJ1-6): SAVISQKPSRDICQRGTSLTIQCQVDSQVTMMFWYRQQPGQSLTLIATANQGSEATYESGFVIDKFPISRPNLTFSTLTVSNMSPEDSSIYLCSVLEGDRHGSPLHFGNGTRLTVT.

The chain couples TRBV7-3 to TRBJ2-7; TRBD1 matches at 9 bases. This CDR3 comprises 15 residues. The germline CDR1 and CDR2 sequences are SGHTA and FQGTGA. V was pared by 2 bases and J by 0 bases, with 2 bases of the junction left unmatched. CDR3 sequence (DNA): TGTGCCAGCAGCTTAGGACAGGGGAGCTCCTACGAGCAGTACTTC. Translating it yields CASSLGQGSSYEQYF.

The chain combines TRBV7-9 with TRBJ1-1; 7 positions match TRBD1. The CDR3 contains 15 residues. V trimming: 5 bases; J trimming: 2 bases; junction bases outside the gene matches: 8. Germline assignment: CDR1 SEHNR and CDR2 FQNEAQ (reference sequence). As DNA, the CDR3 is TGTGCCAGCAGCGAACCGGGACAGCGAAACACTGAAGCTTTCTTT. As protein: CASSEPGQRNTEAFF.

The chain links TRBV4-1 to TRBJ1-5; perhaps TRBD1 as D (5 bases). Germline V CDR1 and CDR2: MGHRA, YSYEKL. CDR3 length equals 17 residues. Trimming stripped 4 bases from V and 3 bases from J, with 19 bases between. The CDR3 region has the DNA TGCGCCAGCAGCCTCACTGCGGGGACCGTCCACAATCAGCCCCAGCATTTT. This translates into CASSLTAGTVHNQPQHF.

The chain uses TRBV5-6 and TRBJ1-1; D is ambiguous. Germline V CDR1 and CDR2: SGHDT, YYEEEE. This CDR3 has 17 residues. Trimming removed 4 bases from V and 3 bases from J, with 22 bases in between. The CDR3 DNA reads TGTGCCAGCAGCCCAGGTGCGTTCGTCGGCTCCGACACTGAAGCTTTCTTT. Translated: CASSPGAFVGSDTEAFF.

The chain's CDR3 is CASSLGRGDGYGYTF. Here the CDR3 DNA reads TGTGCCAGCAGTTTAGGCAGGGGAGATGGCTATGGCTACACCTTC. This rearrangement joins TRBV27 to TRBJ1-2, with a possible D match to TRBD1 (6 bases). Trimming cost V 2 bases and J 4 bases, with 14 bases left between them. Looked up from germline, CDR1 is MNHEY and CDR2 is SMNVEV (reference sequence). The CDR3 is 15 amino acids.

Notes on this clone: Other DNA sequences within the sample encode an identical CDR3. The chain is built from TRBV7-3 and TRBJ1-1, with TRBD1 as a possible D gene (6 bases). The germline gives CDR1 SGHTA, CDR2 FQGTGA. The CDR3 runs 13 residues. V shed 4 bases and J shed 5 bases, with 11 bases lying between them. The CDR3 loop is CASSSQGGTEAFF. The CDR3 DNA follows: TGTGCCAGCAGCTCACAGGGAGGGACTGAAGCTTTCTTT.

Here the CDR3 reads CAAGTGAINEQFF. The CDR3 bases are TGTGCCGCCGGTACAGGGGCGATCAATGAGCAGTTCTTC. The rearrangement links TRBV24-1 to TRBJ2-1; 7 nucleotides match TRBD1. The CDR3 sequence is 13 residues long. V shed 12 bases and J 6 bases; nucleotides not matched to a gene: 10. Germline V gives CDR1 KGHDR, CDR2 SFDVKD.

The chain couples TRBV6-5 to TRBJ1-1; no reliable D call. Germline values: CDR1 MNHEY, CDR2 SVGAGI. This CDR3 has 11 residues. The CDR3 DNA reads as TGTGGGGCGTCCAGGAACACTGAAGCTTTCTTT. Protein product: CGASRNTEAFF.

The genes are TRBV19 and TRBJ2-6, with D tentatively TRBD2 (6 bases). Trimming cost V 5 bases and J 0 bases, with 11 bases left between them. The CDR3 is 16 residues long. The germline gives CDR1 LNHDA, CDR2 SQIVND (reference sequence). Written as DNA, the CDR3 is TGTGCCAGTAGTCAATTCGGGAGCTCTGGGGCCAACGTCCTGACTTTC. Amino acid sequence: CASSQFGSSGANVLTF.

CDR3 DNA: TGCGCCAGCAGCCAAGAAGGACAGGGACGCACCGGGGAGCTGTTTTTT. It yields the protein CASSQEGQGRTGELFF. The chain carries TRBV4-1 and TRBJ2-2; 8 bases align to TRBD1. The CDR3 contains 16 residues. The trim removed 0 bases at V and 4 bases at J, leaving 4 bases unmatched. In germline, CDR1 is MGHRA, CDR2 YSYEKL.

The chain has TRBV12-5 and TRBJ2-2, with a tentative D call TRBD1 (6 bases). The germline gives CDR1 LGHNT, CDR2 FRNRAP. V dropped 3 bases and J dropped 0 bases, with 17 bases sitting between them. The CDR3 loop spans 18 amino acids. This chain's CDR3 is CASGFRPWGPANTGELFF. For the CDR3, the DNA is TGTGCTAGTGGTTTCCGCCCCTGGGGGCCAGCGAACACCGGGGAGCTGTTTTTT.

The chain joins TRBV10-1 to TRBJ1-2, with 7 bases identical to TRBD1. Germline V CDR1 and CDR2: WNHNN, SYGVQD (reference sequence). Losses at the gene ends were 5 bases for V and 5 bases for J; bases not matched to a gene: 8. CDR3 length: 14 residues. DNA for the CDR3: TGCGCCAGCAGTCCCACAGGGGCTACTTATGGCTACACCTTC. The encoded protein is CASSPTGATYGYTF.

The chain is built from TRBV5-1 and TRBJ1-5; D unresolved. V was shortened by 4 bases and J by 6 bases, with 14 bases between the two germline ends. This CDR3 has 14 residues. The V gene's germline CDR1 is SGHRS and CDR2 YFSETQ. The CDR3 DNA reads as TGCGCCAGCAGCGCCCGTGTGGGCACTCAGCCCCAGCATTTT. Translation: CASSARVGTQPQHF.

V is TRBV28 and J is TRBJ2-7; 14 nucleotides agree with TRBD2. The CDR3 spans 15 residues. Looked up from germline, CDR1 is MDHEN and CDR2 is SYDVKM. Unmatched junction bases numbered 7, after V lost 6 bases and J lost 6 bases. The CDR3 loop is CASRGGLAGAGEQYF. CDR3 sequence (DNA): TGTGCCAGCAGGGGGGGACTAGCGGGAGCGGGCGAGCAGTACTTC.

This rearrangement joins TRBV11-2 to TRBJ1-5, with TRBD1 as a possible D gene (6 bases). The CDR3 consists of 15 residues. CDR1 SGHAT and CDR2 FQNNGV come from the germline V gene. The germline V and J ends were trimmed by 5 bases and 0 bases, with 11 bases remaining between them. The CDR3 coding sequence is TGTGCCAGCAGCCTGTCAGGGGATAGCAATCAGCCCCAGCATTTT. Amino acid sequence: CASSLSGDSNQPQHF.